The clone carrying this TCR beta chain occurred once. CDR3 length equals 12 residues. Germline V gives CDR1 GTSNPN, CDR2 SVGIG (reference sequence). Trimming stripped 1 base from V and 3 bases from J, with 5 bases between. The data derive from a study of blood T cell repertoires in COVID-19. The data were produced by immunoSEQ multiplex PCR, yet TCRdb's version contains in-frame clones alone and is incomplete. This table has 400,000 to 500,000 clones, 70% to 90% appearing once. J is TRBJ2-3 and V is TRBV30; D is uncertain. This sequence was found in a woman aged 25 to 39 with active or convalescent COVID-19. Sample: peripheral blood. The CDR3 nucleotides read TGTGCCTGGAGTGGGCTTACAGATACGCAGTATTTT. Protein: CAWSGLTDTQYF.